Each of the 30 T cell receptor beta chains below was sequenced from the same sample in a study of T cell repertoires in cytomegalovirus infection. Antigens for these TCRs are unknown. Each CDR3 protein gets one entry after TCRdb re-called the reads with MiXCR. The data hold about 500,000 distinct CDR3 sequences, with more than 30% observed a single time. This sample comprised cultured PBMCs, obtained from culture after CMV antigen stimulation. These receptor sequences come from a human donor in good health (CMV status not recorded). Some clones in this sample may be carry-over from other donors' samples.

Written as DNA, the CDR3 is TGTGCCAGCAGCCCTTGGAGGGAGTTTGGCTACACCTTC. It is translated as CASSPWREFGYTF. This chain links TRBV7-2 with TRBJ1-2; D gene ambiguous. The germline V gene has CDR1 SGHTA and CDR2 FQGNSA. V was clipped by 5 bases and J by 7 bases, with 14 bases between them. The CDR3 has 13 amino acids.

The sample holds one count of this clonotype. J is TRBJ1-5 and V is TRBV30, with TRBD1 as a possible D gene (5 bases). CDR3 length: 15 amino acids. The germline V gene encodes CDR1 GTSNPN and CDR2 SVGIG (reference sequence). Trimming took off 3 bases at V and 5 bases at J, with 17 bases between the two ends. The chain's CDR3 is CAWSSGQGLHQPQHF. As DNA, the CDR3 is TGTGCCTGGAGCTCGGGGCAGGGCCTTCATCAGCCCCAGCATTTT. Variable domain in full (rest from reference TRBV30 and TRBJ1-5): SQTIHQWPATLVQPVGSPLSLECTVEGTSNPNLYWYRQAAGRGLQLLFYSVGIGQISSEVPQNLSASRPQDRQFILSSKKLLLSDSGFYLCAWSSGQGLHQPQHFGDGTRLSIL.

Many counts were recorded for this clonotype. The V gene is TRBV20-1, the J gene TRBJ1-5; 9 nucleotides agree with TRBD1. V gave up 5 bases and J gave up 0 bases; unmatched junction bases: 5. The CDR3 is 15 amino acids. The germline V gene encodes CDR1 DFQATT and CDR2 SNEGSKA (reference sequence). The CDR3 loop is CSAQWTGASNQPQHF. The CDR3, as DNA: TGCAGTGCTCAATGGACAGGGGCTAGCAATCAGCCCCAGCATTTT.

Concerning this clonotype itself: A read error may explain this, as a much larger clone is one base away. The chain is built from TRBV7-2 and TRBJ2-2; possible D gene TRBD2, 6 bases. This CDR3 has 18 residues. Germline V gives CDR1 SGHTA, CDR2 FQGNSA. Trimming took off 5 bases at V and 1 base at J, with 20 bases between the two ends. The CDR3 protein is CASSPIGSGGKNTGELFF. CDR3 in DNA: TGTGCCAGCAGCCCGATAGGGTCTGGCGGGAAGAACACCGGGGAGCTGTTTTTT.

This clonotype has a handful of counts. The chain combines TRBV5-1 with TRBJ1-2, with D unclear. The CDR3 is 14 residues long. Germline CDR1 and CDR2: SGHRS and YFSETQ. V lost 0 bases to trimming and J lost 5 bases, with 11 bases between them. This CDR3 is CASSLAPSNYGYTF. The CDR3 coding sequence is TGCGCCAGCAGCTTGGCCCCAAGCAATTATGGCTACACCTTC. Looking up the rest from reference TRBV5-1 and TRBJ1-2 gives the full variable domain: KAGVTQTPRYLIKTRGQQVTLSCSPISGHRSVSWYQQTPGQGLQFLFEYFSETQRNKGNFPGRFSGRQFSNSRSEMNVSTLELGDSALYLCASSLAPSNYGYTFGSGTRLTVV.

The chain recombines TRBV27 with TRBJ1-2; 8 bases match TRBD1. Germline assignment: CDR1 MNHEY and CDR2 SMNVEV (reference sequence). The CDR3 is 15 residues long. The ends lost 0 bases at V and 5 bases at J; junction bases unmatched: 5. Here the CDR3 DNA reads TGTGCCAGCAGTTTATCCGGGACAGGCCCGTATGGCTACACCTTC. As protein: CASSLSGTGPYGYTF.

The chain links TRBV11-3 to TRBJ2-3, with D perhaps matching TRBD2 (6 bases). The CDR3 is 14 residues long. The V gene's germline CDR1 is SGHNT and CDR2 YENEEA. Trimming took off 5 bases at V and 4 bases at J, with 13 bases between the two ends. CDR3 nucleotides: TGTGCCAGCAGCGAGCTGGGGGGACCAGATACGCAGTATTTT. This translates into CASSELGGPDTQYF.

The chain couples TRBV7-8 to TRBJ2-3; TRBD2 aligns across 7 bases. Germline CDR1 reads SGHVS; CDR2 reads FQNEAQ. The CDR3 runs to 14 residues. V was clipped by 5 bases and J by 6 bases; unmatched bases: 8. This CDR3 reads CASSTGGGADTQYF. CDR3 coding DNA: TGTGCCAGCAGCACTGGGGGGGGTGCGGATACGCAGTATTTT.

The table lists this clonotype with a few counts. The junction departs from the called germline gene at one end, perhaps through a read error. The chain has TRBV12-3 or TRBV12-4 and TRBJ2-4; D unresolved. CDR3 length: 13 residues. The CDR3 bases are TGTGCCACCAGTCCCCTAGGGCGTCACATTCAGTACTTC. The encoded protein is CATSPLGRHIQYF.

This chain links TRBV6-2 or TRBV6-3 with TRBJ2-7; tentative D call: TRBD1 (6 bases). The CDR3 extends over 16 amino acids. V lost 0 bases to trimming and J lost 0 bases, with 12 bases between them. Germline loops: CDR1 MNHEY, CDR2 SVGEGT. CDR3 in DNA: TGTGCCAGCAGTTACTCGCTCCGGGACAACTCCTACGAGCAGTACTTC. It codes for CASSYSLRDNSYEQYF.

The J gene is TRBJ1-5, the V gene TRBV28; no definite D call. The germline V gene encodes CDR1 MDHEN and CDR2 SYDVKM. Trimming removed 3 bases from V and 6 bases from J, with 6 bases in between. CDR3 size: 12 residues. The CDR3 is CASSFIAQPQHF. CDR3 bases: TGTGCCAGCAGTTTTATCGCTCAGCCCCAGCATTTT.

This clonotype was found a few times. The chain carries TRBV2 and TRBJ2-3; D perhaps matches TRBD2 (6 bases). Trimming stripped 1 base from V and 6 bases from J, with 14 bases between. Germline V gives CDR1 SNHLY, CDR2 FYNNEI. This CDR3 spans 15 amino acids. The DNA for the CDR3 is TGTGCCAGCAGTGAAGATGGGCGGGGCGGGGATACGCAGTATTTT. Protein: CASSEDGRGGDTQYF.

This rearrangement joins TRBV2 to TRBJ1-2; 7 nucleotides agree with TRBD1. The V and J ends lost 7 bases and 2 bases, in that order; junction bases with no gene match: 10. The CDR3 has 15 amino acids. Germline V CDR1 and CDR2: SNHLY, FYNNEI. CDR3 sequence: CASTIHDRDNYGYTF. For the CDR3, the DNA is TGTGCCAGCACCATACACGACAGGGACAACTATGGCTACACCTTC. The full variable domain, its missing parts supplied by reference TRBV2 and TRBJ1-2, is EPEVTQTPSHQVTQMGQEVILRCVPISNHLYFYWYRQILGQKVEFLVSFYNNEISEKSEIFDDQFSVERPDGSNFTLKIRSTKLEDSAMYFCASTIHDRDNYGYTFGSGTRLTVV.

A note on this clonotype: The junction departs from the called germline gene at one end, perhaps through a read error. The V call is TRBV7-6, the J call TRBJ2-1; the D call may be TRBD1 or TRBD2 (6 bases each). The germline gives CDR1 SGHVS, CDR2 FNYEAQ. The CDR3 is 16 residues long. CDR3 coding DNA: TGTGCCAGCAGCTCCCGAGGGGGGAACTCCTACAATGAGCGGTTCTTC. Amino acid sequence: CASSSRGGNSYNERFF.

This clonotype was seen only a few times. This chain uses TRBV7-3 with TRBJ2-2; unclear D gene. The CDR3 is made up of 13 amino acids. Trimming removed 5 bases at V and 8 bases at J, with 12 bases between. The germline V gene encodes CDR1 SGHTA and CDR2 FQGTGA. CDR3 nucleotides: TGTGCCAGCAGCCTCCGGAGAGGAGGGGAGCTGTTTTTT. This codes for CASSLRRGGELFF.

Here the CDR3 reads CASSLPDRDLYGYTF. CDR3 in DNA: TGTGCCAGCAGTTTACCCGACAGGGACCTCTATGGCTACACCTTC. The chain combines TRBV28 with TRBJ1-2, with 7 bases that match TRBD1. The CDR3 totals 15 residues. V gave up 2 bases and J gave up 4 bases; unmatched junction bases: 7. Germline CDR1 reads MDHEN; CDR2 reads SYDVKM.

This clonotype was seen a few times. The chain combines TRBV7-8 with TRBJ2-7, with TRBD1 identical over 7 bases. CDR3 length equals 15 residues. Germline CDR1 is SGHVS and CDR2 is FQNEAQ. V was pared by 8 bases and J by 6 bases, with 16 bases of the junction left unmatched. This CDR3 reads CASDPKGASSAEQYF. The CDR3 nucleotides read TGTGCCAGCGACCCTAAGGGGGCCTCGAGTGCCGAGCAGTACTTC.

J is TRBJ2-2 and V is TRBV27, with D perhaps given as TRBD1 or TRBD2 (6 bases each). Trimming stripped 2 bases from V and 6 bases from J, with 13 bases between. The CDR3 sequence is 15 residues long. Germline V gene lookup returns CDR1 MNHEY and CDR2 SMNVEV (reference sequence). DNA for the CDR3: TGTGCCAGCAGTTTAGGCCCAGGGGAGGCCGGGGAGCTGTTTTTT. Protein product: CASSLGPGEAGELFF.

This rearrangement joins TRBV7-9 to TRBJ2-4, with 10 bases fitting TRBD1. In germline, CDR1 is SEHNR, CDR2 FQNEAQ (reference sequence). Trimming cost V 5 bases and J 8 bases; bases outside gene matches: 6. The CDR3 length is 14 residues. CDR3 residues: CASSPGDRGYIQYF. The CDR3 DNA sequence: TGTGCCAGCAGCCCAGGGGACAGGGGTTACATTCAGTACTTC.

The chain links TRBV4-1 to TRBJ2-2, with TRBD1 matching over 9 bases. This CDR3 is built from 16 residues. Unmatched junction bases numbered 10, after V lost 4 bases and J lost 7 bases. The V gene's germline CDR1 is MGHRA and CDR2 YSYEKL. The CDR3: CASSRGQGSYIGELFF. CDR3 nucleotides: TGCGCCAGCAGCCGTGGACAGGGGAGTTATATCGGGGAGCTGTTTTTT.

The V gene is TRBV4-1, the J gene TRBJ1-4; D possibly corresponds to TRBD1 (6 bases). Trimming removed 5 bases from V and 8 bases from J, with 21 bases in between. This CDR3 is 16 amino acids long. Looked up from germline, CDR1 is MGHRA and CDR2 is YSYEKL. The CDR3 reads CASSGRDKSVREKLFF. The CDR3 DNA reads TGCGCCAGCAGCGGCAGGGACAAGAGCGTTCGGGAAAAACTGTTTTTT.

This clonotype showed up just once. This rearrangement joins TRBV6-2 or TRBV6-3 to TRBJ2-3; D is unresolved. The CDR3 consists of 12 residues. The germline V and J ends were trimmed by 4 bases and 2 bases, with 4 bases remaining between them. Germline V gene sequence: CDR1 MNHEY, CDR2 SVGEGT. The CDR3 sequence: CASSWVTDTQYF. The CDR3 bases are TGTGCCAGCAGTTGGGTCACAGATACGCAGTATTTT.

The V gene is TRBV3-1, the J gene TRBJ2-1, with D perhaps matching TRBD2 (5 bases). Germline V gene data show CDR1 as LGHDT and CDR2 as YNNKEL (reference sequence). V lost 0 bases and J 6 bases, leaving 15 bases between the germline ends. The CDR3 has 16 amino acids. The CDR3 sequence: CASSQDPGSLANEQFF. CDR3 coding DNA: TGTGCCAGCAGCCAAGACCCGGGGTCTTTGGCCAATGAGCAGTTCTTC.

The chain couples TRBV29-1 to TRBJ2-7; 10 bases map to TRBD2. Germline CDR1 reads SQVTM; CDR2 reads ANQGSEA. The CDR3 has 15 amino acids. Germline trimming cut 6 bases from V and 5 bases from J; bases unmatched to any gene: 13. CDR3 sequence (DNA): TGCAGCGTCCTAAAGCGGGAGGGCCGGTTTGACGAGCAGTACTTC. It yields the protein CSVLKREGRFDEQYF.

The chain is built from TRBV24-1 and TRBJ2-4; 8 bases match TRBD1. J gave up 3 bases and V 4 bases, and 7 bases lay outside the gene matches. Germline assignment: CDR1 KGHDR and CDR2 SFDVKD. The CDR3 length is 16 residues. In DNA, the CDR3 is TGTGCCACCAGTGACACGACAGGGGATGGCAAAAACATTCAGTACTTC. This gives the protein CATSDTTGDGKNIQYF.

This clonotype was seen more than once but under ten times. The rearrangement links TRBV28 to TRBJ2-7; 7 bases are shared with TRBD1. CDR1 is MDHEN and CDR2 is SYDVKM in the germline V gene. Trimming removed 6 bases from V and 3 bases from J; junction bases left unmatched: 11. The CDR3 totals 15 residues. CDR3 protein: CASRRPGQTFYEQYV. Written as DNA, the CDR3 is TGTGCCAGCAGACGACCGGGACAGACATTCTACGAGCAGTACGTC.

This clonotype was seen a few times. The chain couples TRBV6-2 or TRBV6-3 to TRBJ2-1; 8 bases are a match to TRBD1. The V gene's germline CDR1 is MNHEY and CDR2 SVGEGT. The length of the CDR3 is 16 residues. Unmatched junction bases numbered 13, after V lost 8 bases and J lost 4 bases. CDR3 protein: CASRPFPGTGYNEQFF. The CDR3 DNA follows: TGTGCCAGCCGTCCCTTTCCCGGGACAGGATACAATGAGCAGTTCTTC.

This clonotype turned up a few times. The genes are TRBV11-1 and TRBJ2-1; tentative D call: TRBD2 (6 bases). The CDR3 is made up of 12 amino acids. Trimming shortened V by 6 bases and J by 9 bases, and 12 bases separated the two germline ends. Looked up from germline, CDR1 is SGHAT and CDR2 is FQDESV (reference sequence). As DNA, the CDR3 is TGTGCCAGCAGGAGTTGGGACTCTGAGCAGTTCTTC. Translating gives CASRSWDSEQFF. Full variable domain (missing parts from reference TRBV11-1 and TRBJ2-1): EAEVAQSPRYKITEKSQAVAFWCDPISGHATLYWYRQILGQGPELLVQFQDESVVDDSQLPKDRFSAERLKGVDSTLKIQPAELGDSAMYLCASRSWDSEQFFGPGTRLTVL.

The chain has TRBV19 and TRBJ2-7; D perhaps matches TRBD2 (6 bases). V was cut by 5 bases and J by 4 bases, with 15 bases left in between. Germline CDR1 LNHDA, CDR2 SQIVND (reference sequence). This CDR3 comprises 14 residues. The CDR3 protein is CASSGDSPGYEQYF. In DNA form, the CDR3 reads TGTGCCAGTAGTGGGGACTCCCCCGGGTACGAGCAGTACTTC.

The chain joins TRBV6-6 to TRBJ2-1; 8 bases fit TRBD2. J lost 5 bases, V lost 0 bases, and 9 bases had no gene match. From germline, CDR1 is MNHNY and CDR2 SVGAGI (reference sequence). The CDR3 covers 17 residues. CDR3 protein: CASSYSPLAGGHNEQFF. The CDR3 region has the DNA TGTGCCAGCAGTTACTCACCGCTAGCGGGTGGACACAATGAGCAGTTCTTC.